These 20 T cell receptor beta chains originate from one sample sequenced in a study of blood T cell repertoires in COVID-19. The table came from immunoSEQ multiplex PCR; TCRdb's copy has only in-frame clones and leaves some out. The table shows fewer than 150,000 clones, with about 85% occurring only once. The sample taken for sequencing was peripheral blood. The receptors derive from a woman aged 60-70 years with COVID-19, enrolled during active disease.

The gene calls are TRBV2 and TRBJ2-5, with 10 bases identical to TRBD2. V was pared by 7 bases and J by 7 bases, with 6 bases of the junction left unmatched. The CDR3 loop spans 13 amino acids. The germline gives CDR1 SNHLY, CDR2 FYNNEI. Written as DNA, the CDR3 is TGTGCCAGCAAAGGGACTAGCGAGGGGACCCAGTACTTC. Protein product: CASKGTSEGTQYF.

As DNA, the CDR3 is TGTGCCAGTAGTCGGGATGTAGGATACGAGCAGTACTTC. It yields the protein CASSRDVGYEQYF. V gene TRBV19 combines with J gene TRBJ2-7, with TRBD2 as a possible D gene (5 bases). Trimming took off 5 bases at V and 4 bases at J, with 12 bases between the two ends. CDR3 size: 13 residues. Looked up from germline, CDR1 is LNHDA and CDR2 is SQIVND (reference sequence).

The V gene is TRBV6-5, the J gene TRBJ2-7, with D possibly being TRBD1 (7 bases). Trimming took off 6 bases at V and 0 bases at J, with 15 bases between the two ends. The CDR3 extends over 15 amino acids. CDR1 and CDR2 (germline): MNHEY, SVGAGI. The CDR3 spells CASRVRGASSYEQYF. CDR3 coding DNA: TGTGCCAGCAGGGTCAGGGGGGCTAGCTCCTACGAGCAGTACTTC.

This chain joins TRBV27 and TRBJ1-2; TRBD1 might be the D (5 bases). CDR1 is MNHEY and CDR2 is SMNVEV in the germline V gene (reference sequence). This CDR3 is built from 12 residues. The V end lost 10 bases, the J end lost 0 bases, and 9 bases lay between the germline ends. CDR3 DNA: TGTGCCACGGGGGGATCTAACTATGGCTACACCTTC. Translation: CATGGSNYGYTF.

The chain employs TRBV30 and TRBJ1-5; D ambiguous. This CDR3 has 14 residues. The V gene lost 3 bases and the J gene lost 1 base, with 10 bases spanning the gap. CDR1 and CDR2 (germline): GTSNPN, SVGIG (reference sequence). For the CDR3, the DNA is TGTGCCTGGAGCAAGGGAGGAAGCAATCAGCCCCAGCATTTT. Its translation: CAWSKGGSNQPQHF.

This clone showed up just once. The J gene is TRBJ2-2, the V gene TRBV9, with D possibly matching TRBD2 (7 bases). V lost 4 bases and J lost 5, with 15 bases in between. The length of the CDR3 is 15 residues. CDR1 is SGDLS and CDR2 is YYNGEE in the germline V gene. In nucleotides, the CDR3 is TGTGCCAGCAGCACCTCACAGGGAGGGACCGGGGAGCTGTTTTTT. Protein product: CASSTSQGGTGELFF.

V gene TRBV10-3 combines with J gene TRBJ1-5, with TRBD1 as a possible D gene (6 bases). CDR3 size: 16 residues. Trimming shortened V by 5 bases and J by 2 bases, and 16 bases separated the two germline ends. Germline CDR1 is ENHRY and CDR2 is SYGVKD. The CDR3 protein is CAISPRAGARNQPQHF. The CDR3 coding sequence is TGTGCCATCAGTCCCAGGGCGGGGGCCCGCAATCAGCCCCAGCATTTT.

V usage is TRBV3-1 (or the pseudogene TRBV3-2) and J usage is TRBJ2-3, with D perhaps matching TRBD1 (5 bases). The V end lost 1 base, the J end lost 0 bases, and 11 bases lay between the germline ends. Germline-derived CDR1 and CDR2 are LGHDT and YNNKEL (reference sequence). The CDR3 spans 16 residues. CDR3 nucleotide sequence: TGTGCCAGCAGCCAAGTAGTAGGACACAGCACAGATACGCAGTATTTT. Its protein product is CASSQVVGHSTDTQYF.

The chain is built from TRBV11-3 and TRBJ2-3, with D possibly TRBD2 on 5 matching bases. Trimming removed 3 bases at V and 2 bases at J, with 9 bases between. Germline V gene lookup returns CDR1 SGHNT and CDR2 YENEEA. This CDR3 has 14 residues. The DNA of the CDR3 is TGTGCCAGCAGCTTTAGCGTCAACACAGATACGCAGTATTTT. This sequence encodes CASSFSVNTDTQYF.

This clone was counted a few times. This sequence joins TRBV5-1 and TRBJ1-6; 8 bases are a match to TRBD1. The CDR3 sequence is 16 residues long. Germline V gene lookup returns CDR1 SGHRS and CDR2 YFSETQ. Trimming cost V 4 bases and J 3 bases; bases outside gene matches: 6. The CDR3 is CASSPQGEGYNSPLHF. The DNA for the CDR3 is TGCGCCAGCAGCCCACAGGGGGAAGGCTATAATTCACCCCTCCACTTT.

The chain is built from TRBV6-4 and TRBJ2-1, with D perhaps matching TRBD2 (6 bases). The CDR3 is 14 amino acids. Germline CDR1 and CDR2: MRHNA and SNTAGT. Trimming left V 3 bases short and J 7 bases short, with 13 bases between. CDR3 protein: CASSDWRDGNEQFF. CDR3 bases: TGTGCCAGCAGTGATTGGAGGGACGGGAATGAGCAGTTCTTC.

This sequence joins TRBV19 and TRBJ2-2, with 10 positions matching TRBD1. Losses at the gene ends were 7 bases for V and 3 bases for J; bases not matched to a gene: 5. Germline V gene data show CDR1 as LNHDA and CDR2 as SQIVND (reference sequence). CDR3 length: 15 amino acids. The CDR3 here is CASTRDRGYTGELFF. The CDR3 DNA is TGTGCCAGTACCCGGGACAGGGGATACACCGGGGAGCTGTTTTTT.

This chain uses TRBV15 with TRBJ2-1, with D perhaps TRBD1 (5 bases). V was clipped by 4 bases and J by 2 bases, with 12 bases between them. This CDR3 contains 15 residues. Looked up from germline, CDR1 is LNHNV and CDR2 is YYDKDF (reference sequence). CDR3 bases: TGTGCCACCAGCACAGGGAAGGGGACCTACAATGAGCAGTTCTTC. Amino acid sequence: CATSTGKGTYNEQFF.

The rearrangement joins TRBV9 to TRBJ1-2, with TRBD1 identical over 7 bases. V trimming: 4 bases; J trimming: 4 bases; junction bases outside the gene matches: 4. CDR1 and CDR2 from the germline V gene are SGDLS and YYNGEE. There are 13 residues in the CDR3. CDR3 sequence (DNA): TGTGCCAGCAGCCGACAGGGCTCCTATGGCTACACCTTC. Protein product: CASSRQGSYGYTF.

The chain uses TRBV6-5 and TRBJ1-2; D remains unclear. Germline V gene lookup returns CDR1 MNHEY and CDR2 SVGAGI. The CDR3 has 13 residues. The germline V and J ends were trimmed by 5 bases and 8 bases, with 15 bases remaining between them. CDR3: CASSPRVSGGYTF. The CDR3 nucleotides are TGTGCCAGCAGTCCCCGGGTCTCCGGCGGCTACACCTTC.

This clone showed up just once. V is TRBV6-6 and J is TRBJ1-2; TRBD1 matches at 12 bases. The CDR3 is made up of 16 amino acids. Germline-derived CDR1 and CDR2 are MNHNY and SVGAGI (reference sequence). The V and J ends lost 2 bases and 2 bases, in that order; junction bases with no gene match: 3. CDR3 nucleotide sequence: TGTGCCAGCAGTTACCCGGGGACAGGGGGCAACTATGGCTACACCTTC. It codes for CASSYPGTGGNYGYTF.

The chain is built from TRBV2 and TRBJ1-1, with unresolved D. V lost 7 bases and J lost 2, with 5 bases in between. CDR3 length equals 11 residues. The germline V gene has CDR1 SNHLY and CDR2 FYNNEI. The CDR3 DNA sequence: TGTGCCAGCAAACTTAACACTGAAGCTTTCTTT. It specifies CASKLNTEAFF.

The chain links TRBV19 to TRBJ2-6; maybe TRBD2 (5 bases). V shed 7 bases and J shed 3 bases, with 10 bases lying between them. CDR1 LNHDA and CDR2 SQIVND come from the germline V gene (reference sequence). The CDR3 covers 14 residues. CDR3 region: CASTPGSGANVLTF. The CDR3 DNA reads TGTGCCAGTACCCCGGGGAGTGGGGCCAACGTCCTGACTTTC.

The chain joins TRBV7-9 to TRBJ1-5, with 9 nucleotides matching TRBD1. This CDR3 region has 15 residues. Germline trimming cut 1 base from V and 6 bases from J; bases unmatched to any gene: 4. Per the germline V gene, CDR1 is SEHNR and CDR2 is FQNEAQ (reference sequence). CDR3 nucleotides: TGTGCCAGCAGCTTAGGGGACAGGGCCGCTCAGCCCCAGCATTTT. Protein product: CASSLGDRAAQPQHF.

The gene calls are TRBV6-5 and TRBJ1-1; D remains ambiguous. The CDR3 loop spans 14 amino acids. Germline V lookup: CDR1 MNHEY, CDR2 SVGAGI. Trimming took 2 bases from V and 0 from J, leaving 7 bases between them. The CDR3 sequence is CASSYGQVNTEAFF. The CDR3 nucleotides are TGTGCCAGCAGTTACGGGCAGGTGAACACTGAAGCTTTCTTT.